A single sample is the source of the 19 T cell receptor beta chains below, sequenced in a study of shared clonotypes between healthy human individuals (dated by TCRdb to 2019 to 2021). To prepare the library, the immunoSEQ multiplex PCR assay was applied. As stored in TCRdb, this immuneACCESS dataset retains in-frame rearrangements with V and J assigned. A fraction of the clones does not appear; measured against another copy, unresolved V genes explain less than half of the discrepancy, and the remainder lacks a known reason. A total of some 1 million clones appear in this sample, around 76% of them only once. Approximately 1.3% of the sample rests with the top ten. Source material: memory CD4+ T cells sorted from blood. In the paper's terms, the cell subset or site label means: CD45RA-negative fraction. These receptors originate from a man aged 18 to 29 in good health.

This clone was observed a few times. The J gene is TRBJ1-1, the V gene TRBV2; perhaps TRBD1 as D (6 bases). Trimming left V 2 bases short and J 1 base short, with 8 bases between. The CDR3 is 14 residues long. Germline lookup yields CDR1 SNHLY and CDR2 FYNNEI. DNA for the CDR3: TGTGCCAGCAGTGAAAGGGACAAGAACACTGAAGCTTTCTTT. Its translation: CASSERDKNTEAFF.

This clone was recorded a few times. The rearrangement joins TRBV10-3 to TRBJ1-2; the match to TRBD1 covers 7 bases. The CDR3 has 15 amino acids. Germline V gene lookup returns CDR1 ENHRY and CDR2 SYGVKD. The V gene end was trimmed by 3 bases and the J gene end by 5 bases; junction bases not matched to a gene: 9. The DNA of the CDR3 is TGTGCCATCAGTGATTGGACAGGAGAGGTGTATGGCTACACCTTC. Translated, it gives CAISDWTGEVYGYTF.

At least ten counts were recorded for this clone. This chain uses TRBV5-4 with TRBJ1-6; TRBD1 might be the D (6 bases). This CDR3 has 15 amino acids. Trimming took 0 bases from V and 2 from J, leaving 6 bases between them. The germline V gene encodes CDR1 SGHNT and CDR2 YYREEE (reference sequence). CDR3 amino acids: CASSLDRAYNSPLHF. DNA of the CDR3: TGTGCCAGCAGCTTGGACAGGGCCTATAATTCACCCCTCCACTTT.

V usage is TRBV19 and J usage is TRBJ1-4, with D uncertain. The V end was cut by 3 bases, the J end by 2 bases, with 7 bases between. The CDR3 consists of 14 residues. Germline V CDR1 and CDR2: LNHDA, SQIVND (reference sequence). The CDR3 DNA reads TGTGCCAGTAGTATCAGCGGGACTAATGAAAAACTGTTTTTT. Translating it yields CASSISGTNEKLFF.

This CDR3 reads CASSIEVGRLDSPLHF. The CDR3, as DNA: TGTGCCAGTAGTATAGAGGTGGGACGGCTGGATTCACCCCTCCACTTT. This sequence joins TRBV19 and TRBJ1-6, with D possibly matching TRBD1 (5 bases). This CDR3 has 16 residues. Trimming pared 0 bases from V and 8 bases from J, leaving 14 bases between. Germline CDR1 LNHDA, CDR2 SQIVND (reference sequence).

The rearrangement links TRBV5-6 to TRBJ2-1; D not resolved. This CDR3 is built from 16 residues. Per the germline V gene, CDR1 is SGHDT and CDR2 is YYEEEE. The V end lost 2 bases, the J end lost 7 bases, and 19 bases lay between the germline ends. The CDR3 bases are TGTGCCAGCAGCTTTGAATTAGGCCCCCGAATTAATGAGCAGTTCTTC. This sequence encodes CASSFELGPRINEQFF. The whole variable domain, remainder taken from reference TRBV5-6 and TRBJ2-1, is DAGVTQSPTHLIKTRGQQVTLRCSPKSGHDTVSWYQQALGQGPQFIFQYYEEEERQRGNFPDRFSGHQFPNYSSELNVNALLLGDSALYLCASSFELGPRINEQFFGPGTRLTVL.

In the case of this clone: Distinct nucleotide sequences in the sample also encode this CDR3. The rearrangement links TRBV18 to TRBJ2-5; 11 bases line up with TRBD2. The J call may be faulty, since TRBJ2-7 better matches the DNA end. The germline V gene encodes CDR1 KGHSH and CDR2 LQKENI. The CDR3 runs to 16 residues. The CDR3 is CASSRSGTSGSYEQYF. The CDR3 bases are TGTGCCAGCTCACGATCCGGGACTAGCGGATCCTACGAGCAGTACTTC.

V is TRBV27 and J is TRBJ1-6; no reliable D call. This CDR3 contains 14 residues. Germline lookup yields CDR1 MNHEY and CDR2 SMNVEV (reference sequence). With 4 bases removed from V and 4 bases from J, the gap between germline ends came to 8 bases. The CDR3 protein is CASSSGSYNSPLHF. In DNA form, the CDR3 reads TGTGCCAGCAGTTCGGGTTCATATAATTCACCCCTCCACTTT.

Note on this clone: A read error is possible here, since a much larger clone lies one base away. This chain uses TRBV28 with TRBJ2-2; D ambiguous. V was cut by 8 bases and J by 5 bases, with 9 bases left in between. CDR1 MDHEN and CDR2 SYDVKM come from the germline V gene. CDR3 size: 12 residues. The CDR3 DNA reads TGTGCCAGCTGCTTCGGGACCGGGGAGCTGTTTTTT. Its translation: CASCFGTGELFF.

The chain carries TRBV7-9 and TRBJ2-7; D ambiguous. Germline lookup yields CDR1 SEHNR and CDR2 FQNEAQ (reference sequence). This CDR3 is 13 amino acids long. The V gene lost 1 base and the J gene lost 5 bases, with 9 bases spanning the gap. The CDR3 DNA is TGTGCCAGCAGCTTAGGAGTGGTTAACGAGCAGTACTTC. The encoded protein is CASSLGVVNEQYF.

CDR3 nucleotides: TGCGCCAGCAGCCCCGGAGCGGGGGGGGAGCTGTTTTTT. The encoded protein is CASSPGAGGELFF. The rearrangement joins TRBV5-1 to TRBJ2-2, with 7 bases aligning to TRBD2. The junction had 5 bases not matched to a gene; V was cut back by 4 bases and J by 8 bases. Germline CDR1 reads SGHRS; CDR2 reads YFSETQ. There are 13 residues in the CDR3.

The chain recombines TRBV5-4 with TRBJ2-3, with TRBD1 identical over 10 bases. Looked up from germline, CDR1 is SGHNT and CDR2 is YYREEE (reference sequence). V dropped 4 bases and J dropped 4; count of bases not matched to a gene: 9. The CDR3 runs to 16 residues. The CDR3 DNA is TGTGCCAGCAGCCTCGCCGGGGGACAGGGGTCAGATACGCAGTATTTT. Encoded protein: CASSLAGGQGSDTQYF.

This rearrangement joins TRBV30 to TRBJ2-5; perhaps TRBD1 as D (6 bases). Germline CDR1 and CDR2: GTSNPN and SVGIG (reference sequence). The CDR3 loop spans 13 amino acids. V was clipped by 1 base and J by 7 bases, with 13 bases between them. CDR3 sequence reads: CAWSAQGPGTQYF. In DNA form, the CDR3 reads TGTGCCTGGAGTGCACAGGGTCCGGGGACCCAGTACTTC.

This chain links TRBV7-9 with TRBJ1-5; D might be TRBD1 (6 bases). The germline CDR1 and CDR2 sequences are SEHNR and FQNEAQ (reference sequence). This CDR3 has 18 amino acids. V dropped 1 base and J dropped 2 bases, with 18 bases sitting between them. The CDR3 sequence: CASSLDLGGPLRNQPQHF. The CDR3 nucleotides read TGTGCCAGCAGCTTAGATTTGGGGGGCCCCCTACGCAATCAGCCCCAGCATTTT.

The chain employs TRBV7-2 and TRBJ2-7; TRBD2 aligns across 9 bases. Germline CDR1 reads SGHTA; CDR2 reads FQGNSA. V was clipped by 5 bases and J by 2 bases; unmatched bases: 7. The CDR3 consists of 15 residues. CDR3 nucleotides: TGTGCCAGCAGCCAAACTAGCGGGCTTCCCTACGAGCAGTACTTC. Amino acids: CASSQTSGLPYEQYF.

The chain is built from TRBV28 and TRBJ2-5; D ambiguous. This CDR3 is 14 amino acids long. V gave up 2 bases and J gave up 1 base, with 8 bases separating them. Germline CDR1 reads MDHEN; CDR2 reads SYDVKM. The CDR3 nucleotides are TGTGCCAGCAGTTTAACCCCTCCCCAAGAGACCCAGTACTTC. Its translation: CASSLTPPQETQYF. Full variable domain (outside the CDR3, taken from reference TRBV28 and TRBJ2-5): DVKVTQSSRYLVKRTGEKVFLECVQDMDHENMFWYRQDPGLGLRLIYFSYDVKMKEKGDIPEGYSVSREKKERFSLILESASTNQTSMYLCASSLTPPQETQYFGPGTRLLVL.

This chain connects TRBV29-1 to TRBJ1-5; the D gene is possibly TRBD1 (6 bases). The CDR3 length is 12 residues. Germline assignment: CDR1 SQVTM and CDR2 ANQGSEA. This CDR3 is CTTGTDPGPQHF. CDR3 coding DNA: TGCACCACAGGGACCGACCCTGGGCCCCAGCATTTT.

V is TRBV27 and J is TRBJ1-1, with TRBD1 as a possible D gene (6 bases). This CDR3 has 14 residues. Germline-derived CDR1 and CDR2 are MNHEY and SMNVEV (reference sequence). The V end lost 6 bases, the J end lost 0 bases, and 11 bases lay between the germline ends. CDR3 DNA: TGTGCCAGCAGAGAAGGACAGCTGAACACTGAAGCTTTCTTT. This codes for CASREGQLNTEAFF.

A single count supports this clone. At one end the junction does not follow the germline gene, possibly because of a read error. The chain carries TRBV9 and TRBJ2-4, with a tentative D call TRBD1 (5 bases). Germline CDR1 SGDLS, CDR2 YYNGEE. CDR3 length equals 12 residues. The CDR3 region is CASSASGQTLHF. CDR3 DNA sequence: TGTGCCAGCAGCGCATCAGGACAAACTCTTCACTTC. Looking up the rest from reference TRBV9 and TRBJ2-4 gives the full variable domain: DSGVTQTPKHLITATGQRVTLRCSPRSGDLSVYWYQQSLDQGLQFLIQYYNGEERAKGNILERFSAQQFPDLHSELNLSSLELGDSALYFCASSASGQTLHFGAGTRLSVL.